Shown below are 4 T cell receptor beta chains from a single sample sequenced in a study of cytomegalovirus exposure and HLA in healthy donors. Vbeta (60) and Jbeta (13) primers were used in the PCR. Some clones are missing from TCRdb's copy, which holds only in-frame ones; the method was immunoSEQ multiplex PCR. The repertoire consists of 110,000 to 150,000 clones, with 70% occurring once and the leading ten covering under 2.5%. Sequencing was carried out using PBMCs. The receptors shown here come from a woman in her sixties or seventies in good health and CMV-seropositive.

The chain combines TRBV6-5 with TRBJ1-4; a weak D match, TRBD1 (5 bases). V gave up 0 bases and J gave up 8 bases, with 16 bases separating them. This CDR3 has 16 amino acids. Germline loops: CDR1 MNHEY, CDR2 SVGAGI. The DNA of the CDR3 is TGTGCCAGCAGTTACTCACCTTCCCACCGGGGGGAAAAACTGTTTTTT. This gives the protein CASSYSPSHRGEKLFF.

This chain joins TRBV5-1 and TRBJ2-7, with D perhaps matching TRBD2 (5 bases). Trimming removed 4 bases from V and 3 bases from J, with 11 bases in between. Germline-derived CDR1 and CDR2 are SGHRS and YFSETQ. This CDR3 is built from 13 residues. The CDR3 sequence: CASSPDGIYEQYF. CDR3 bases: TGCGCCAGCAGCCCTGACGGGATCTACGAGCAGTACTTC.

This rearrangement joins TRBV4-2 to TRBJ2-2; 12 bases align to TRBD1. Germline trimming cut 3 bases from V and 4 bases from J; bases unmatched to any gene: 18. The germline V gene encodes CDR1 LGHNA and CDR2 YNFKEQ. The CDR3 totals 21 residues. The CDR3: CASSQRVGTGGFVKVTGELFF. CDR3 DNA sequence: TGTGCCAGCAGCCAGAGGGTGGGGACAGGGGGCTTCGTTAAGGTCACCGGGGAGCTGTTTTTT.

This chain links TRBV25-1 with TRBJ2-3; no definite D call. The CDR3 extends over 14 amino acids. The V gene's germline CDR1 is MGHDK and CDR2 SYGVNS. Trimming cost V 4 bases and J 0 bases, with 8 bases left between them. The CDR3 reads CASSVETSTDTQYF. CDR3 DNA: TGTGCCAGCAGTGTTGAAACTAGCACAGATACGCAGTATTTT.